The 23 T cell receptor beta chains below all came from one sample that was sequenced in a study of spatial heterogeneity in lung cancer. Described time point: sample taken at primary tumor resection. Tumor, nontumor lung or frozen PBMC supplied whole RNA that was sequenced unsorted. A single record per CDR3 protein comes from TCRdb applying MiXCR to the 5' RACE reads. The sample records approximately 52,000 distinct CDR3 sequences, less than 8.5% being singletons. The sample in question was PBMCs, obtained at surgery. The source is a female donor with early-stage non-small cell lung cancer.

This clonotype occurred many times. The J gene is TRBJ2-5, the V gene TRBV28; D uncertain. Germline CDR1 is MDHEN and CDR2 is SYDVKM. Trimming stripped 4 bases from V and 0 bases from J, with 9 bases between. This CDR3 has 14 amino acids. This CDR3 is CASSYHSYQETQYF. In DNA, the CDR3 is TGTGCCAGCAGTTACCACAGCTACCAAGAGACCCAGTACTTC.

This clonotype has a handful of counts. V and J are TRBV9 and TRBJ2-7; D may be TRBD1 or TRBD2 (5 bases each). The CDR3 covers 16 residues. CDR1 is SGDLS, CDR2 YYNGEE, per germline. Trimming removed 4 bases at V and 6 bases at J, with 23 bases between. The CDR3 is CASSPWGTGERGEQYF. The CDR3, as DNA: TGTGCCAGCAGCCCTTGGGGAACCGGGGAAAGGGGCGAGCAGTACTTC. Combining the CDR3 with reference TRBV9 and TRBJ2-7 gives the whole variable domain DSGVTQTPKHLITATGQRVTLRCSPRSGDLSVYWYQQSLDQGLQFLIQYYNGEERAKGNILERFSAQQFPDLHSELNLSSLELGDSALYFCASSPWGTGERGEQYFGPGTRLTVT.

This chain connects TRBV12-3 or TRBV12-4 to TRBJ2-3; 9 nucleotides match TRBD2. Trimming took 7 bases from V and 5 from J; bases not matched to a gene: 10. The CDR3 runs to 15 residues. The CDR3 DNA reads as TGTGCCAGCACTTGGGCGGGGGGGGCAGGAGATACGCAGTATTTT. Translated: CASTWAGGAGDTQYF.

The J gene is TRBJ1-2, the V gene TRBV11-2; D gene uncertain. Germline V gene sequence: CDR1 SGHAT, CDR2 FQNNGV. Trimming pared 3 bases from V and 6 bases from J, leaving 14 bases between. The CDR3 is 14 amino acids. The CDR3 bases are TGTGCCAGCAGCTTTCCTTGGGAGGAAAATGGCTACACCTTC. Encoded protein: CASSFPWEENGYTF.

The CDR3 loop reads CASSLAGQTGELFF. The CDR3 DNA sequence: TGTGCCAGCAGTCTTGCGGGGCAAACCGGGGAGCTGTTTTTT. The chain recombines TRBV12-3 or TRBV12-4 with TRBJ2-2, with a weak D call TRBD2 (6 bases). The CDR3 covers 14 residues. Trimming removed 5 bases at V and 5 bases at J, with 12 bases between.

This clonotype showed up many times. DNA of the CDR3: TGTGCCAGCCTTGGAGAGAGTATAGTCCAAGAGACCCAGTACTTC. It is translated as CASLGESIVQETQYF. The rearrangement uses TRBV2 and TRBJ2-5; no definite D call. Germline CDR1 and CDR2: SNHLY and FYNNEI. V gave up 8 bases and J gave up 1 base, with 17 bases separating them. The CDR3 is made up of 15 amino acids.

This clonotype was seen more than once but under ten times. CDR3 in amino acids: CASSLVGGGDYNEQFF. CDR3 nucleotides: TGTGCCAGCAGCTTAGTTGGCGGGGGGGACTACAATGAGCAGTTCTTC. The chain links TRBV7-6 to TRBJ2-1, with 9 bases matching TRBD2. The V gene's germline CDR1 is SGHVS and CDR2 FNYEAQ. The V segment lost 1 base and the J segment 3 bases; nucleotides outside the gene matches: 4. The CDR3 length is 16 residues.

This clonotype has only a few counts. V usage is TRBV7-9 and J usage is TRBJ1-2; TRBD1 agrees at 8 bases. Per germline, CDR1 SEHNR and CDR2 FQNEAQ (reference sequence). The V gene end was trimmed by 1 base and the J gene end by 6 bases; junction bases not matched to a gene: 1. This CDR3 region has 13 residues. The CDR3: CASSLVDRDGYTF. CDR3 in DNA: TGTGCCAGCAGCTTAGTGGACAGGGATGGCTACACCTTC.

The CDR3 spells CSAPGQAVAKNIQYF. CDR3 sequence (DNA): TGCAGTGCACCGGGACAGGCGGTAGCCAAAAACATTCAGTACTTC. The chain links TRBV20-1 to TRBJ2-4; 8 bases map to TRBD1. CDR3 length: 15 amino acids. With V trimmed by 6 bases and J by 0 bases, 7 bases remained unmatched. Germline values: CDR1 DFQATT, CDR2 SNEGSKA (reference sequence).

This clonotype was observed a few times. The chain employs TRBV20-1 and TRBJ1-6; TRBD1 matches 8 bases. Trimming cost V 6 bases and J 7 bases; bases outside gene matches: 11. Germline CDR1 reads DFQATT; CDR2 reads SNEGSKA (reference sequence). The CDR3 runs 15 residues. The CDR3 loop reads CSAWNGRQGNSPLHF. CDR3 bases: TGCAGTGCCTGGAACGGTAGACAGGGGAATTCACCCCTCCACTTT.

This clonotype was observed many times. The chain is built from TRBV3-1 and TRBJ2-3, with 11 positions matching TRBD2. With V trimmed by 0 bases and J by 5 bases, 7 bases remained unmatched. The CDR3 is 17 residues long. The germline gives CDR1 LGHDT, CDR2 YNNKEL (reference sequence). CDR3 bases: TGTGCCAGCAGCCAAGATCGGCTAGCGGGGGGAGTAGATACGCAGTATTTT. Residues: CASSQDRLAGGVDTQYF.

This clonotype came up many times. The gene calls are TRBV29-1 and TRBJ2-5; maybe TRBD2 (5 bases). The CDR3 length is 14 residues. From germline, CDR1 is SQVTM and CDR2 ANQGSEA. The V and J ends lost 3 bases and 1 base respectively, with 12 bases between them. CDR3 bases: TGCAGCGTTGATCTTCTACGGGGCCAAGAGACCCAGTACTTC. Residues: CSVDLLRGQETQYF.

CDR3 amino acids: CASSQDIREETQYF. In DNA, the CDR3 is TGTGCCAGCAGCCAAGATATCCGGGAAGAGACCCAGTACTTC. The V call is TRBV3-1, the J call TRBJ2-5, with D unclear. Germline V gene data show CDR1 as LGHDT and CDR2 as YNNKEL (reference sequence). The V end was cut by 0 bases, the J end by 3 bases, with 8 bases between. The CDR3 consists of 14 residues.

This clonotype appeared many times. The chain employs TRBV7-8 and TRBJ1-3, with unresolved D. The germline CDR1 and CDR2 sequences are SGHVS and FQNEAQ. CDR3 length equals 15 residues. Trimming removed 6 bases at V and 2 bases at J, with 14 bases between. In DNA form, the CDR3 reads TGTGCCAGCAGTATTGCGGGGTCGCCTGGAAACACCATATATTTT. Translating gives CASSIAGSPGNTIYF.

The chain links TRBV14 to TRBJ2-7; tentatively, D is TRBD2 (5 bases). Germline V gene lookup returns CDR1 SGHDN and CDR2 FVKESK. V was trimmed by 4 bases and J by 1 base, leaving 14 bases between them. The CDR3 runs 15 residues. In DNA form, the CDR3 reads TGTGCCAGCAGCCCTAGCCTTGGTGTGTCCTACGAGCAGTACTTC. This gives the protein CASSPSLGVSYEQYF.

V is TRBV7-2 and J is TRBJ2-5, with 11 bases fitting TRBD2. Per the germline V gene, CDR1 is SGHTA and CDR2 is FQGNSA. The CDR3 length is 16 residues. The V and J ends lost 3 bases and 0 bases, in that order; junction bases with no gene match: 3. This CDR3 is CASSFSGGAYQETQYF. Written as DNA, the CDR3 is TGTGCCAGCAGCTTTAGCGGGGGGGCGTACCAAGAGACCCAGTACTTC. Using reference TRBV7-2 and TRBJ2-5 for the parts outside the CDR3, the full variable domain is GAGVSQSPSNKVTEKGKDVELRCDPISGHTALYWYRQSLGQGLEFLIYFQGNSAPDKSGLPSDRFSAERTGGSVSTLTIQRTQQEDSAVYLCASSFSGGAYQETQYFGPGTRLLVL.

This clonotype was counted between two and nine times. The chain carries TRBV3-1 and TRBJ2-7, with D unclear. The CDR3 spans 13 residues. Germline V gene sequence: CDR1 LGHDT, CDR2 YNNKEL (reference sequence). Deletions cut 1 base from V and 1 base from J, with 5 bases between. The CDR3 DNA reads TGTGCCAGCAGCCAAGGACTGTCCTACGAGCAGTACTTC. As protein: CASSQGLSYEQYF.

J is TRBJ2-7 and V is TRBV5-1; no clear D. The CDR3 length is 15 residues. Germline assignment: CDR1 SGHRS and CDR2 YFSETQ. The V gene lost 3 bases and the J gene lost 0 bases, with 13 bases spanning the gap. The CDR3 loop reads CASSSWLGFSYEQYF. CDR3 DNA sequence: TGCGCCAGCAGCTCCTGGTTGGGATTCTCCTACGAGCAGTACTTC.

V and J are TRBV5-1 and TRBJ2-7, with TRBD1 as a possible D gene (6 bases). Per germline, CDR1 SGHRS and CDR2 YFSETQ. CDR3 length: 15 residues. V was trimmed by 0 bases and J by 1 base, leaving 11 bases between them. DNA of the CDR3: TGCGCCAGCAGCTTGGGGCAGGGGCTATCCTACGAGCAGTACTTC. This sequence encodes CASSLGQGLSYEQYF.

This clonotype was observed many times. The chain is built from TRBV20-1 and TRBJ1-5; unclear D gene. The length of the CDR3 is 12 residues. The germline CDR1 and CDR2 sequences are DFQATT and SNEGSKA (reference sequence). V gave up 3 bases and J gave up 5 bases, with 8 bases separating them. The chain's CDR3 is CSARAWDQPQHF. The CDR3 DNA follows: TGCAGTGCTAGGGCGTGGGATCAGCCCCAGCATTTT.

The chain has TRBV18 and TRBJ2-3; perhaps TRBD2 as D (5 bases). The CDR3 runs 14 residues. Germline CDR1 and CDR2: KGHSH and LQKENI. V lost 3 bases, J lost 4 bases, and 11 bases lay in between. Here the CDR3 DNA reads TGTGCCAGCTCACCCAGAGAGGGTTCAGATACGCAGTATTTT. Protein sequence: CASSPREGSDTQYF.

This clonotype has a count of ten or more. The chain recombines TRBV7-3 with TRBJ2-3; TRBD2 is a possible D gene (6 bases). The CDR3 extends over 18 amino acids. V lost 1 base and J lost 2, with 19 bases in between. CDR1 and CDR2 (germline): SGHTA, FQGTGA. CDR3 nucleotide sequence: TGTGCCAGCAGCTTAATAGGGGATAATAGCGGACCCACAGATACGCAGTATTTT. It codes for CASSLIGDNSGPTDTQYF.

The sample holds many counts of this clonotype. The chain recombines TRBV29-1 with TRBJ2-7; 9 bases are a match to TRBD2. Germline loops: CDR1 SQVTM, CDR2 ANQGSEA. There are 14 residues in the CDR3. Trimming cost V 3 bases and J 3 bases; bases outside gene matches: 6. CDR3 amino acids: CSVEAGGAYYEQYF. Written as DNA, the CDR3 is TGCAGCGTTGAGGCGGGGGGGGCCTACTACGAGCAGTACTTC.